The 5 T cell receptor beta chains below come from one sample, sequenced in a study of post-analysis software for immune sequencing data. These receptors have no identified antigens. Every TCR beta cDNA library bore unique molecular identifiers. Via MiXCR, TCRdb re-called the PCR reads, giving one row per CDR3 protein. This sample carries more than 450,000 distinct CDR3 sequences, 44% of them seen once, and the ten largest clones take about 1.5%. Study-wide findings and caveats: Several TRBV segments occurring more often in patients than controls included TRBV5-6, TRBV5-1 and TRBV20-1.

The sample consisted of blood. The receptors here all came from a girl between 10 and 17 years old with multiple sclerosis.

The V call is TRBV11-3, the J call TRBJ2-4; 7 bases map to TRBD2. J gave up 2 bases and V 4 bases, and 11 bases lay outside the gene matches. This CDR3 spans 17 amino acids. Germline CDR1 SGHNT, CDR2 YENEEA. The CDR3: CASSYQGGRRSKNIQYF. The CDR3 DNA follows: TGTGCCAGCAGCTATCAGGGAGGGCGTAGGTCCAAAAACATTCAGTACTTC. Looking up the rest from reference TRBV11-3 and TRBJ2-4 gives the full variable domain: EAGVVQSPRYKIIEKKQPVAFWCNPISGHNTLYWYLQNLGQGPELLIRYENEEAVDDSQLPKDRFSAERLKGVDSTLKIQPAELGDSAVYLCASSYQGGRRSKNIQYFGAGTRLSVL.

This chain uses TRBV6-4 with TRBJ1-5; D gene ambiguous. V lost 3 bases, J lost 6 bases, and 9 bases lay in between. The germline CDR1 and CDR2 sequences are MRHNA and SNTAGT. The CDR3 sequence is 13 residues long. This chain's CDR3 is CASSEPVIQPQHF. The CDR3 coding sequence is TGTGCCAGCAGTGAGCCGGTAATTCAGCCCCAGCATTTT.

This clonotype was seen only a few times. This chain joins TRBV12-5 and TRBJ2-7, with 7 bases matching TRBD1. The CDR3 sequence is 13 residues long. Germline loops: CDR1 LGHNT, CDR2 FRNRAP. V was pared by 6 bases and J by 3 bases, with 5 bases of the junction left unmatched. CDR3 amino acids: CASGRDSGYEQYF. The CDR3 DNA reads as TGTGCTAGTGGCCGGGACAGTGGCTACGAGCAGTACTTC.

V and J are TRBV7-2 and TRBJ2-5; 9 positions agree with TRBD1. The closer fit of TRBJ2-7 to the DNA end suggests the J call may be wrong. The CDR3 spans 17 residues. The germline CDR1 and CDR2 sequences are SGHTA and FQGNSA. As DNA, the CDR3 is TGTGCCAGCAGCCCTGCCCTTGGGACAGGGACCTACTACGAGCAGTACTTC. This codes for CASSPALGTGTYYEQYF.

Only a few counts were recorded for this clonotype. V gene TRBV20-1 combines with J gene TRBJ2-3, with TRBD2 identical over 10 bases. CDR1 and CDR2 from the germline V gene are DFQATT and SNEGSKA (reference sequence). The ends lost 0 bases at V and 5 bases at J; junction bases unmatched: 11. The CDR3 length is 17 residues. CDR3 in amino acids: CSARDPSASGSQDTQYF. The CDR3 region has the DNA TGCAGTGCTAGAGACCCCTCGGCTAGCGGGAGTCAAGATACGCAGTATTTT.